This T cell receptor beta chain was recovered during a study of neurological immune-mediated disorders. MiXCR, applied by TCRdb to the 5' RACE reads, yields one record per CDR3 protein. Of around 70,000 distinct CDR3 sequences in the sample, less than 5.5% were seen once. Study-level findings and limits: It was HTLV-1-associated myelopathy that showed the most TCR clonal expansion, while multiple sclerosis showed the least, falling below healthy controls. No sharing of CDR3 amino acid sequences was observed among expanded clones across subjects, suggesting private repertoires in all groups.

For the unsorted libraries, 2 million PBMCs stored at -80 C served as input. The CDR3 is made up of 13 amino acids. Germline V lookup: CDR1 SGHRS, CDR2 YFSETQ. This clonotype was counted ten times or more. The antigen is undetermined. An end of the junction differs from the germline gene, which may be a read error. The material sequenced was PBMCs. J is TRBJ1-6 and V is TRBV5-1; D is undetermined. The TCR originated in a man younger than 30 with multiple sclerosis. The CDR3 sequence is CASSFEGDSPLNF. The CDR3, as DNA: TGCGCCAGCAGCTTCGAGGGAGATTCACCCCTCAACTTT.